A single sample is the source of the 18 T cell receptor beta chains below, sequenced in a study of CD8+CD57+ T cells in acquired aplastic anemia. Genomic DNA templated the TCR beta VDJ and CDR3 profiling. MiXCR, run by TCRdb on the reads, gives a single entry per CDR3 protein. The repertoire has a few hundred thousand distinct CDR3 sequences, about half of them found once; the top ten carry 20%. Those patients picked for sequencing had displayed CD8+CD57+ cell expansion on flow cytometry. The sequenced sample consisted of sorted CD4+, CD8+, or CD8+CD57+ T cells (not recorded which) from PBMCs. The receptors shown here come from a human donor with aplastic anemia.

The sample holds one count of this clonotype. The chain uses TRBV7-6 and TRBJ2-3; tentatively, D is TRBD2 (7 bases). Looked up from germline, CDR1 is SGHVS and CDR2 is FNYEAQ. This CDR3 spans 16 amino acids. Trimming left V 5 bases short and J 2 bases short, with 17 bases between. CDR3 protein: CASSPTGGGLTDTQYF. The DNA of the CDR3 is TGTGCCAGCAGCCCAACTGGGGGGGGGCTCACAGATACGCAGTATTTT.

The chain joins TRBV19 to TRBJ1-2; tentatively, D is TRBD1 (6 bases). The V end was cut by 3 bases, the J end by 2 bases, with 13 bases between. The CDR3 is made up of 15 amino acids. The germline V gene has CDR1 LNHDA and CDR2 SQIVND (reference sequence). The CDR3 nucleotides are TGTGCCAGTAGTATGGCCAGGGGTATCAACTATGGCTACACCTTC. It translates to CASSMARGINYGYTF. Full variable domain (missing parts from reference TRBV19 and TRBJ1-2): DGGITQSPKYLFRKEGQNVTLSCEQNLNHDAMYWYRQDPGQGLRLIYYSQIVNDFQKGDIAEGYSVSREKKESFPLTVTSAQKNPTAFYLCASSMARGINYGYTFGSGTRLTVV.

This clonotype was picked up many times. V is TRBV5-1 and J is TRBJ1-2; perhaps TRBD1 as D (5 bases). Germline CDR1 and CDR2: SGHRS and YFSETQ. Trimming took 0 bases from V and 0 from J, leaving 12 bases between them. This CDR3 region has 16 residues. CDR3 amino acids: CASSLEQGPANYGYTF. The CDR3 nucleotides read TGCGCCAGCAGCTTGGAGCAGGGACCAGCTAACTATGGCTACACCTTC. Filled out from reference TRBV5-1 and TRBJ1-2, the complete variable domain reads KAGVTQTPRYLIKTRGQQVTLSCSPISGHRSVSWYQQTPGQGLQFLFEYFSETQRNKGNFPGRFSGRQFSNSRSEMNVSTLELGDSALYLCASSLEQGPANYGYTFGSGTRLTVV.

This clonotype was observed many times. V and J are TRBV7-8 and TRBJ2-7; a weak D match, TRBD2 (5 bases). Trimming took 0 bases from V and 4 from J, leaving 7 bases between them. The germline V gene has CDR1 SGHVS and CDR2 FQNEAQ. The CDR3 spans 13 residues. The CDR3 DNA is TGTGCCAGCAGCTTAGCCGGGATATACGAGCAGTACTTC. It is translated as CASSLAGIYEQYF.

The CDR3 is CASSLDDTGGNEQFF. For the CDR3, the DNA is TGTGCCAGCAGCTTAGATGATACCGGAGGTAATGAGCAGTTCTTC. The chain carries TRBV25-1 and TRBJ2-1; D perhaps matches TRBD2 (5 bases). V was pared by 6 bases and J by 7 bases, with 19 bases between. The CDR3 is 15 amino acids. Looked up from germline, CDR1 is MGHDK and CDR2 is SYGVNS.

The rearrangement links TRBV29-1 to TRBJ1-2; weak D call: TRBD1 (6 bases). Germline V CDR1 and CDR2: SQVTM, ANQGSEA. CDR3 size: 13 residues. Trimming shortened V by 2 bases and J by 7 bases, and 14 bases separated the two germline ends. CDR3 residues: CSVERAAGVGYTF. In nucleotides, the CDR3 is TGCAGCGTTGAACGGGCGGCAGGGGTTGGCTACACCTTC.

This rearrangement joins TRBV18 to TRBJ1-1; no firm D call. The CDR3 has 15 residues. Trimming stripped 6 bases from V and 1 base from J, with 15 bases between. Looked up from germline, CDR1 is KGHSH and CDR2 is LQKENI. The CDR3 sequence is CASSPSGASNTEAFF. In DNA, the CDR3 is TGTGCCAGCTCCCCCAGCGGCGCTTCGAACACTGAAGCTTTCTTT.

The chain couples TRBV25-1 to TRBJ2-5, with D perhaps TRBD2 (7 bases). V gave up 5 bases and J gave up 9 bases, with 19 bases separating them. Per germline, CDR1 MGHDK and CDR2 SYGVNS. This CDR3 has 14 residues. CDR3 region: CASSLRGAGQPQYF. CDR3 sequence (DNA): TGTGCCAGCAGTTTACGGGGGGCAGGGCAGCCCCAGTACTTC.

As to this clonotype: This clone may be a read error of a much larger clone one base away. The chain has TRBV7-9 and TRBJ1-4; no firm D call. This CDR3 comprises 14 residues. Germline values: CDR1 SEHNR, CDR2 FQNEAQ (reference sequence). The DNA for the CDR3 is TGCGCCCGCAGCTTGGAGTCTAAGCTTGAAAAACTGTTTTTT. Translated: CARSLESKLEKLFF.

This clonotype occurred many times. V usage is TRBV20-1 and J usage is TRBJ2-3; D gene unclear. The CDR3 is 13 amino acids. The V end lost 3 bases, the J end lost 2 bases, and 9 bases lay between the germline ends. Looked up from germline, CDR1 is DFQATT and CDR2 is SNEGSKA (reference sequence). This chain's CDR3 is CSARWGTTDTQYF. The CDR3 DNA sequence: TGCAGTGCTAGGTGGGGAACCACAGATACGCAGTATTTT.

This clonotype was observed many times. This rearrangement joins TRBV19 to TRBJ2-1; perhaps TRBD2 as D (5 bases). The CDR3 covers 12 residues. The V end lost 1 base, the J end lost 7 bases, and 5 bases lay between the germline ends. Looked up from germline, CDR1 is LNHDA and CDR2 is SQIVND (reference sequence). CDR3 protein: CASSIGGNEQFF. CDR3 nucleotide sequence: TGTGCCAGTAGTATAGGAGGGAATGAGCAGTTCTTC.

This clonotype was seen many times. This chain uses TRBV6-6 with TRBJ2-1; D gene ambiguous. The V gene's germline CDR1 is MNHNY and CDR2 SVGAGI (reference sequence). The V gene lost 0 bases and the J gene lost 3 bases, with 6 bases spanning the gap. This CDR3 has 14 amino acids. This chain's CDR3 is CASSYSADYNEQFF. As DNA, the CDR3 is TGTGCCAGCAGTTACTCGGCCGACTACAATGAGCAGTTCTTC.

Worth noting for this clonotype: A read error may produce the germline difference seen at one junction end. This sequence joins TRBV2 and TRBJ1-1; a weak D match, TRBD1 (5 bases). The CDR3 runs to 12 residues. CDR1 and CDR2 (germline): SNHLY, FYNNEI. The CDR3 coding sequence is TGTGCCAGCAGGACAGTCCCCACTGAAGCCTTCTTT. Its translation: CASRTVPTEAFF.

V gene TRBV6-5 combines with J gene TRBJ2-7; D tentatively reads TRBD1 or TRBD2 (5 bases each). Between the trimmed V and J ends, which lost 3 bases and 0 bases, there was a span of 15 bases. The CDR3 covers 16 residues. CDR1 and CDR2 from the germline V gene are MNHEY and SVGAGI. The CDR3 DNA reads TGTGCCAGCAGTTATCCTGGGACGGCTAGCTCCTACGAGCAGTACTTC. Translation gives CASSYPGTASSYEQYF.

The chain recombines TRBV7-2 with TRBJ1-1; D gene unclear. The length of the CDR3 is 14 residues. Trimming took 3 bases from V and 1 from J, leaving 9 bases between them. Germline V lookup: CDR1 SGHTA, CDR2 FQGNSA. CDR3 in DNA: TGTGCCAGCAGCTTGGATTGGAGGAACACTGAAGCTTTCTTT. It translates to CASSLDWRNTEAFF. The full variable domain, completed using reference TRBV7-2 and TRBJ1-1, is GAGVSQSPSNKVTEKGKDVELRCDPISGHTALYWYRQSLGQGLEFLIYFQGNSAPDKSGLPSDRFSAERTGGSVSTLTIQRTQQEDSAVYLCASSLDWRNTEAFFGQGTRLTVV.

This clonotype was counted ten times or more. The genes are TRBV7-3 and TRBJ1-1, with 8 nucleotides matching TRBD1. The CDR3 is 13 residues long. Germline CDR1 reads SGHTA; CDR2 reads FQGTGA. V lost 4 bases and J lost 6; bases outside the gene matches: 4. CDR3 sequence reads: CASSSLQGAEAFF. The CDR3 DNA reads TGTGCCAGCAGCTCCCTACAGGGGGCTGAAGCTTTCTTT.

As to this clonotype: Germline is not matched at one junction end, which may reflect a read error. The gene calls are TRBV11-2 and TRBJ2-5, with D unresolved. This CDR3 is 17 amino acids long. In germline, CDR1 is SGHAT, CDR2 FQNNGV. The CDR3, as DNA: TGTACCAGCAGCTTAGATCTTGGTAGTCCACGGTGGGAGACCCAGTACTTC. This encodes CTSSLDLGSPRWETQYF.

This clonotype appeared many times. The CDR3 region has the DNA TGTGCCAGCAGTTCGGCTGGGAGGGGGGGATCCTACAATGAGCAGTTCTTC. This gives the protein CASSSAGRGGSYNEQFF. V usage is TRBV12-3 or TRBV12-4 and J usage is TRBJ2-1, with D possibly TRBD2 on 7 matching bases. V lost 4 bases, J lost 1 base, and 17 bases lay in between. The CDR3 has 17 amino acids.